This TCR beta chain was recovered during a study of identical twins' blood T cells. Overall study results and limits: Environmental influences on twin similarity could not be excluded.

This clonotype occurred many times. Its antigen is as yet unknown. The germline gives CDR1 SGHDN, CDR2 FVKESK. This CDR3 has 15 residues. Trimming took off 1 base at V and 1 base at J, with 7 bases between the two ends. One entry per CDR3 protein, called by TCRdb with MiXCR from the 5' RACE reads. The table records fewer than 450,000 distinct CDR3 sequences, roughly 27% of them present only once. The TCR sequence derives from a woman aged 18 to 55 in good health. Specimen: PBMCs. The genes are TRBV14 and TRBJ2-2, with a weak D call TRBD2 (5 bases). The CDR3 DNA reads as TGTGCCAGCAGCCAAGCGGGGATGAACACCGGGGAGCTGTTTTTT. Its protein is CASSQAGMNTGELFF.